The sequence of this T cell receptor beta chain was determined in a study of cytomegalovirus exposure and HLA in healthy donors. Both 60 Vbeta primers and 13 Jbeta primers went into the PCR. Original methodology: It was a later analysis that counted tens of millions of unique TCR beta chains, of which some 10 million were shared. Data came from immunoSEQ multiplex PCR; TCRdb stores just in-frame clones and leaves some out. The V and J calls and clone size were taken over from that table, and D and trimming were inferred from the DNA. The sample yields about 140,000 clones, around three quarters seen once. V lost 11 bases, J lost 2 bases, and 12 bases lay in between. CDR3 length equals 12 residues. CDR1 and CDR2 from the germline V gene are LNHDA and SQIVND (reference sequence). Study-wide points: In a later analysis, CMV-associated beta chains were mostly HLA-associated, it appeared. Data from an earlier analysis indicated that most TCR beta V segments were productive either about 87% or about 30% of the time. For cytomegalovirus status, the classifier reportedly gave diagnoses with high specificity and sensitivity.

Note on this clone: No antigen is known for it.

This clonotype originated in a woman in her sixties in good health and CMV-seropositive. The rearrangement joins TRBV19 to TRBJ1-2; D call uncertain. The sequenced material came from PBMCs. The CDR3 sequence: CAATPGNYGYTF. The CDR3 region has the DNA TGTGCCGCCACCCCGGGGAACTATGGCTACACCTTC.